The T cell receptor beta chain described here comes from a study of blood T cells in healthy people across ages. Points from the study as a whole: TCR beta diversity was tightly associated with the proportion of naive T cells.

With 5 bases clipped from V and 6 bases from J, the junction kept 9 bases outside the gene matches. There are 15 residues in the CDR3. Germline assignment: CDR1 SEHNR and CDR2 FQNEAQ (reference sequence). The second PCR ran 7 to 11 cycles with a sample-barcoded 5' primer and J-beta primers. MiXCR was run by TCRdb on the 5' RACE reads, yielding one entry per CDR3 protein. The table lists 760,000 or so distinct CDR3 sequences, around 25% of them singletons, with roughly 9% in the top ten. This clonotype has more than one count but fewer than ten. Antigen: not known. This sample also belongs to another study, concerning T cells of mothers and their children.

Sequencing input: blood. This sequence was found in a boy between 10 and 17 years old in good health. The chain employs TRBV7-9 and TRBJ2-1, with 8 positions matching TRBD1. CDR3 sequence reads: CASSPWDRLGNEQFF. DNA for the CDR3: TGTGCCAGCAGCCCCTGGGACAGGTTAGGCAATGAGCAGTTCTTC.